This TCR beta chain comes out of a study of blood T cell repertoires in COVID-19. Overall study: The United States, Italy and Spain supplied acute and convalescent COVID-19 samples. Sources were T cells, B-cell-depleted T cells, or PBMCs; the material itself was cDNA or gDNA.

The germline CDR1 and CDR2 sequences are MNHEY and SMNVEV (reference sequence). V lost 6 bases to trimming and J lost 5 bases; unmatched junction nucleotides: 5. CDR3 length: 14 residues. Original processing methods: Nucleated cell number was recorded as an estimate derived from reference gene primer amplification. Clones were sequenced by immunoSEQ multiplex PCR, and TCRdb holds only the in-frame ones, with some missing. V and J calls plus clone size are reproduced from that table; the DNA served to infer D and trimming. The sample lists fewer than 11,000 clones, 89% occurring once. Sequencing was performed on peripheral blood. The TCR sequence derives from a human donor in a cohort sampled during active COVID-19. V is TRBV27 and J is TRBJ1-5, with 9 positions matching TRBD1. The CDR3 here is CASRLQGADQPQHF. The CDR3 nucleotides read TGTGCCAGCAGGCTACAGGGGGCTGATCAGCCCCAGCATTTT.